This T cell receptor (beta chain) was recorded in a study of blood T cell repertoires in COVID-19 (dated by TCRdb to 2020 to 2022). Regarding the complete study: The collaborator samples originated in the United States, Italy and Spain and spanned the acute and convalescent phases of COVID-19. The material from the prospective study consisted of cDNA or gDNA derived from T cells, B-cell-depleted T cells, or PBMCs. The dataset comprised deeply sampled blood TCRbeta repertoires from subjects exposed to, actively infected with, or recovered from COVID-19. The repertoires were released in a freely available public database meant as a resource for research on the immune response to SARS-CoV-2. The samples were drawn from the first 160 participants of the ongoing ImmuneRACE study and from 1,254 subjects provided by 6 global collaborators. The sample metadata nearly always contained a de-identified subject ID, COVID-19 status, age in years and sex. Where HLA class I and class II types were available, the types were taken from metadata supplied by the sample provider, not from assay-based typing.

In the prospective study, participants were roughly 18 to 100 years old, resided in around 25 geographic areas of the United States, and were enrolled through a virtual design. Cohort assignment in the prospective study relied on participant-reported clinical history from a screening survey and a study questionnaire. Recovered participants in ImmuneRACE Cohort 3 were defined as having two consecutive negative NP/OP PCR tests, clearance from a healthcare professional, or resolution of symptoms. Mobile phlebotomists in the prospective study collected whole blood, serum and a nasopharyngeal or oropharyngeal swab from every participant. Participants in the prospective study had the option to provide additional blood draws and questionnaires over an approximately 2-month period. Before DNA extraction, prospective study blood samples were shipped either frozen or at room temperature. The full study reports these points: Clinical and demographic metadata were provided uncurated, with the amount varying by source and participant.

The immunoSEQ Assay, a bias-controlled multiplex PCR, was used to amplify TCRbeta CDR3 regions from genomic DNA. Per the authors' processing: Within the assay, amplification of reference gene primers was used to estimate how many nucleated cells each sample contained. To quantify the absolute abundance of each unique TCRbeta CDR3 rearrangement, sequence reads were collapsed and filtered. For each sample, productive Simpson clonality was calculated as the square root of Simpson's diversity index across productive rearrangements. The table was pulled from immuneACCESS by TCRdb, which kept in-frame rearrangements only. Such tables lose some clones; where checked, under half of the loss comes from unresolved V genes, and the rest has no known cause. The V and J calls and clone size come from that table; D and trimming were worked out from the DNA. In all, the sample holds about 270,000 clones, and about 88% of those were seen once. The top ten constitute 3% of the sample.

V is clipped by 1 base and J by 0 bases, and the sequence between their germline boundaries is 16 bases long. The CDR3 holds 17 amino acids from the cysteine to the phenylalanine. Just the 51-base CDR3 DNA is kept, in frame starting at base 1. CDR1 and CDR2 were assigned from the germline V gene as MDHEN and SYDVKM. This clone showed up just a few times. The antigen it binds to is not known. The input lacks base qualities; no much larger clone sits a single base away. The sequencing input was PBMCs or T cells enriched from blood (not recorded which). The chain is encoded by TRBV28 joined to TRBJ2-7, and perhaps TRBD1 as D gene, on 5 matching bases. The clonotype originates from a woman aged 45-60 years who had recovered from COVID-19. The nucleotide sequence reads as follows: TGTGCCAGCAGTTTATCTTCTTACAGGAGAAGCTCCTACGAGCAGTACTTC. Its protein reads: CASSLSSYRRSSYEQYF.